The rows below give T cell receptor beta chains drawn from one sample of a study of T cell responses to AZD1222 COVID-19 vaccine. Method: immunoSEQ multiplex PCR; TCRdb's copy keeps in-frame clones and lacks some. The sample contains some 90,000 clones, 89% of which appear only once. The sequencing used peripheral blood, collected on day 0 of AZD1222 vaccination. These receptors all stem from an adult in good health. Each CDR3 is given with its conserved first and last residue. D genes are given only for firm matches. Rows may omit the clone size; those that give it use once, few, many or a size class.

CDR3 DNA: TGTGCCAGCAGTACTAGATTAGAGGCGGACACCATATATTTT
CDR3 protein: CASSTRLEADTIYF
J gene: TRBJ1-3
clone size: NA
D gene: NA
V gene: TRBV27

CDR3 DNA: TGTGCCAGCAGTGGATTTAGCGGGAGGAAAGAGACCCAGTACTTC
CDR3 protein: CASSGFSGRKETQYF
J gene: TRBJ2-5
clone size: once
D gene: TRBD2
V gene: TRBV25-1

CDR3 DNA: TGTGCCAGCAGCCGGGACAGGGGCATTGGGCAGTACTTC
CDR3 protein: CASSRDRGIGQYF
J gene: TRBJ2-7
clone size: NA
D gene: TRBD1
V gene: TRBV11-2

CDR3 DNA: TGTGCCAGTTTTCAGGGGGCCCACGAGCAGTACTTC
CDR3 protein: CASFQGAHEQYF
J gene: TRBJ2-7
clone size: few
D gene: TRBD1
V gene: TRBV2

CDR3 DNA: TGTGCCAGCAGCCGAACCGGGACCTACCCAGATACGCAGTATTTT
CDR3 protein: CASSRTGTYPDTQYF
J gene: TRBJ2-3
clone size: once
D gene: NA
V gene: TRBV11-2

CDR3 DNA: TGTGCCAGCAGCTTAGGTAGATTTTCGAGCTCTGGAAACACCATATATTTT
CDR3 protein: CASSLGRFSSSGNTIYF
J gene: TRBJ1-3
clone size: NA
D gene: NA
V gene: TRBV7-8

CDR3 DNA: TGTGCCAGCAGCATTGGGGGGATGACTAATGAAAAACTGTTTTTT
CDR3 protein: CASSIGGMTNEKLFF
J gene: TRBJ1-4
clone size: NA
D gene: NA
V gene: TRBV7-2

CDR3 DNA: TGTGCCAGCAGTTACTCGGGGATAGGGTATGGCTACACCTTC
CDR3 protein: CASSYSGIGYGYTF
J gene: TRBJ1-2
clone size: NA
D gene: NA
V gene: TRBV6-5

CDR3 DNA: TGTGCCAGCAGCACCCCCAAGGGGGGCCTGAAGGCTGAAGCTTTCTTT
CDR3 protein: CASSTPKGGLKAEAFF
J gene: TRBJ1-1
clone size: NA
D gene: NA
V gene: TRBV7-8

CDR3 DNA: TGCAGCGCACAGGGGGCCGTGACAGATACGCAGTATTTT
CDR3 protein: CSAQGAVTDTQYF
J gene: TRBJ2-3
clone size: few
D gene: TRBD1
V gene: TRBV29-1

CDR3 DNA: TGTGCCAGCAGCCCGACTTATCCCGTCTTATGGCAGTTCAAGAGCTCCTATAATTCACCCCTCCACTTT
CDR3 protein: CASSPTYPVLWQFKSSYNSPLHF
J gene: TRBJ1-6
clone size: once
D gene: NA
V gene: TRBV14

CDR3 DNA: TGTGCCACCAGCAGAGTGGGACAGGGTTGGACAGATACGCAGTATTTT
CDR3 protein: CATSRVGQGWTDTQYF
J gene: TRBJ2-3
clone size: NA
D gene: TRBD1
V gene: TRBV15

CDR3 DNA: TGTGCCAGCAGCGCGGCGGGAGGGCCGGACGGGGAGCTGTTTTTT
CDR3 protein: CASSAAGGPDGELFF
J gene: TRBJ2-2
clone size: NA
D gene: TRBD2
V gene: TRBV5-4

CDR3 DNA: TGTGCCAGCAGTTACTCTCGCAGGGGGCCCAGTGAAGCTTTCTTT
CDR3 protein: CASSYSRRGPSEAFF
J gene: TRBJ1-1
clone size: NA
D gene: TRBD1
V gene: TRBV6-5

CDR3 DNA: TGTGCCAGCAGTTTAGGCAATAACTATGGCTACACCTTC
CDR3 protein: CASSLGNNYGYTF
J gene: TRBJ1-2
clone size: NA
D gene: NA
V gene: TRBV12-3/TRBV12-4